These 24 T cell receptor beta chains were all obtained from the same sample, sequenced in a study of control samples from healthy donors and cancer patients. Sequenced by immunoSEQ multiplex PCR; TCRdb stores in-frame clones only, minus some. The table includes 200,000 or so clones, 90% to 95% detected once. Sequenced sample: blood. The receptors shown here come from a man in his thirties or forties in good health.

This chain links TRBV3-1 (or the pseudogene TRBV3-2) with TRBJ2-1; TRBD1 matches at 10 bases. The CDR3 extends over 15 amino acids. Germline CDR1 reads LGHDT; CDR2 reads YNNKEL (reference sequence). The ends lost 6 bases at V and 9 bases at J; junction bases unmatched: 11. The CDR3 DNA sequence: TGTGCCAGCAGTCTCTCCGGGACAGGGGTTCGTGAGCAGTTCTTC. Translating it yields CASSLSGTGVREQFF.

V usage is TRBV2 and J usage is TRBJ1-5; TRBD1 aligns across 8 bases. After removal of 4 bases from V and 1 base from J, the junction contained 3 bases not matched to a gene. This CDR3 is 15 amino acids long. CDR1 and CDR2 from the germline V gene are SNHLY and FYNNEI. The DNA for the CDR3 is TGTGCCAGCAGTGGACAGGGGCGAAGCAATCAGCCCCAGCATTTT. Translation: CASSGQGRSNQPQHF.

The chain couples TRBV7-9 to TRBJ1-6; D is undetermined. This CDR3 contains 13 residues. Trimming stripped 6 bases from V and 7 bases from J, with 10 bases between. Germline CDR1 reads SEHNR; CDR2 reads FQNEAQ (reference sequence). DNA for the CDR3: TGTGCCAGCAGGTCAGGTTTGAATTCACCCCTCCACTTT. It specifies CASRSGLNSPLHF.

The CDR3 loop reads CSVEKGDTQYF. The DNA of the CDR3 is TGCAGCGTTGAAAAAGGGGATACGCAGTATTTT. The chain couples TRBV29-1 to TRBJ2-3; no firm D call. The CDR3 consists of 11 residues. Trimming took off 2 bases at V and 6 bases at J, with 6 bases between the two ends. Germline CDR1 reads SQVTM; CDR2 reads ANQGSEA.

CDR3 coding DNA: TGTGCCAGCAGCTTAGACCAGTTGGGGACCCTCCACTTT. Translation: CASSLDQLGTLHF. The genes are TRBV7-6 and TRBJ1-6; D is undetermined. This CDR3 region has 13 residues. With 1 base removed from V and 14 bases from J, the gap between germline ends came to 12 bases. Germline-derived CDR1 and CDR2 are SGHVS and FNYEAQ.

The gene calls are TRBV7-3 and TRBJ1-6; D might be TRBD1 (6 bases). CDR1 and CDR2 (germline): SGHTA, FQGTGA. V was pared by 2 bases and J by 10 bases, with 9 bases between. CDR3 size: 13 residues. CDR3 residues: CASSLGGRSPLHF. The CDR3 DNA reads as TGTGCCAGCAGCTTAGGGGGGCGCTCACCCCTCCACTTT.

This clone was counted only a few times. CDR3 nucleotides: TGTGCCAGCAGGGCCCAGGGCGGGGTGGATAACATTCAGTACTTC. Its protein is CASRAQGGVDNIQYF. The chain employs TRBV2 and TRBJ2-4, with D perhaps TRBD2 (6 bases). This CDR3 comprises 15 residues. The germline CDR1 and CDR2 sequences are SNHLY and FYNNEI. Trimming took off 6 bases at V and 7 bases at J, with 19 bases between the two ends. The full variable domain, completed using reference TRBV2 and TRBJ2-4, is EPEVTQTPSHQVTQMGQEVILRCVPISNHLYFYWYRQILGQKVEFLVSFYNNEISEKSEIFDDQFSVERPDGSNFTLKIRSTKLEDSAMYFCASRAQGGVDNIQYFGAGTRLSVL.

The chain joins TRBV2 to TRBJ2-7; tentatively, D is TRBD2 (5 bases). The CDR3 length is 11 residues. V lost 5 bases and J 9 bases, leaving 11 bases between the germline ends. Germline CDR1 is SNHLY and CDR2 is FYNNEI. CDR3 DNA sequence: TGTGCCAGCAGTAGACGGGCGGGGCAGTACTTC. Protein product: CASSRRAGQYF.

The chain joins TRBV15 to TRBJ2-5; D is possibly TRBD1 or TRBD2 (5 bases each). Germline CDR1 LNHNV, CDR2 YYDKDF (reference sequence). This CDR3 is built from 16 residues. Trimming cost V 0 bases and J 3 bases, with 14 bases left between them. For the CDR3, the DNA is TGTGCCACCAGCAGAGATCGCGAGGGGAACAAAGAGACCCAGTACTTC. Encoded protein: CATSRDREGNKETQYF.

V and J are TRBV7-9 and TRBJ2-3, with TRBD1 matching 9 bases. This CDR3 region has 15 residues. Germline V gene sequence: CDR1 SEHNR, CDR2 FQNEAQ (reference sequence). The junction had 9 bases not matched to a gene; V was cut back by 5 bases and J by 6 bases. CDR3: CASSPRGTGLDTQYF. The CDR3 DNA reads TGTGCCAGCAGCCCAAGAGGGACAGGGCTGGATACGCAGTATTTT.

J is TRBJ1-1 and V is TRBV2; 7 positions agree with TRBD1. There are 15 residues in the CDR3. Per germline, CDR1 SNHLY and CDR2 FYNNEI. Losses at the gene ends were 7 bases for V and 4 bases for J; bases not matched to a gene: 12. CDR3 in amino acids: CASTLWRGLGTEAFF. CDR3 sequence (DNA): TGTGCCAGCACCCTTTGGAGGGGGCTAGGCACTGAAGCTTTCTTT.

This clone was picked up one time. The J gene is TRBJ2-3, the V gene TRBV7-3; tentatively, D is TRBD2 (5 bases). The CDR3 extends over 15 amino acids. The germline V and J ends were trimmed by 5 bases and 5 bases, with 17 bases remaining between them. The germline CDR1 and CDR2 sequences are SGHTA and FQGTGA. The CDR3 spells CASSPRGPAGDTQYF. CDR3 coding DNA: TGTGCCAGCAGCCCACGAGGGCCAGCCGGAGATACGCAGTATTTT. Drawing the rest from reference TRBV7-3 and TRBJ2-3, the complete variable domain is GAGVSQTPSNKVTEKGKYVELRCDPISGHTALYWYRQSLGQGPEFLIYFQGTGAADDSGLPNDRFFAVRPEGSVSTLKIQRTERGDSAVYLCASSPRGPAGDTQYFGPGTRLTVL.

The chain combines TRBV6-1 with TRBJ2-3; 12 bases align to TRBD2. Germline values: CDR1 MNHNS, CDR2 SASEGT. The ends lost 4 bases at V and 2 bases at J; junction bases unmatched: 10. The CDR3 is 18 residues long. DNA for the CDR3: TGTGCCAGCAGTGCGCTAGCGGGGGGGTTCCGATACACAGATACGCAGTATTTT. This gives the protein CASSALAGGFRYTDTQYF.

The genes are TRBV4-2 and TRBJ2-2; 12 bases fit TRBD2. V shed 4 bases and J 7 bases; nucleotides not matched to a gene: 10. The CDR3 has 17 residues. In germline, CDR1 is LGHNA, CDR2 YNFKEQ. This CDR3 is CASSPLSSGGAVGELFF. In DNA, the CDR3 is TGTGCCAGCAGCCCTCTCTCTAGCGGGGGGGCGGTCGGGGAGCTGTTTTTT.

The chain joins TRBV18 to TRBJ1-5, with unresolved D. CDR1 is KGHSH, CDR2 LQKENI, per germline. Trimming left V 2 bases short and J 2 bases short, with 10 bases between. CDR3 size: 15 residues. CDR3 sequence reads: CASSPEGEGNQPQHF. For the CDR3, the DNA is TGTGCCAGCTCACCAGAGGGTGAAGGCAATCAGCCCCAGCATTTT.

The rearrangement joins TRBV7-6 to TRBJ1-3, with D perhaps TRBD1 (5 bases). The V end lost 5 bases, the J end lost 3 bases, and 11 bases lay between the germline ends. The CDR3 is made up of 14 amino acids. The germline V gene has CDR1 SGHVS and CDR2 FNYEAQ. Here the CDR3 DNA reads TGTGCCAGCAGCCCCTGGGGGGATGGAAACACCATATATTTT. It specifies CASSPWGDGNTIYF. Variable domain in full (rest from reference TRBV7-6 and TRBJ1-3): GAGVSQSPRYKVTKRGQDVALRCDPISGHVSLYWYRQALGQGPEFLTYFNYEAQQDKSGLPNDRFSAERPEGSISTLTIQRTEQRDSAMYRCASSPWGDGNTIYFGEGSWLTVV.

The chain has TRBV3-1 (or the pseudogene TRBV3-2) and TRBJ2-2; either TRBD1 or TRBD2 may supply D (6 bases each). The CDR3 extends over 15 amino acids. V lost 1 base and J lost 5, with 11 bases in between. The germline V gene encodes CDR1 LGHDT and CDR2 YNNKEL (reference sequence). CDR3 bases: TGTGCCAGCAGCCAAGGGGGGGCCCGAACCGGGGAGCTGTTTTTT. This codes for CASSQGGARTGELFF.

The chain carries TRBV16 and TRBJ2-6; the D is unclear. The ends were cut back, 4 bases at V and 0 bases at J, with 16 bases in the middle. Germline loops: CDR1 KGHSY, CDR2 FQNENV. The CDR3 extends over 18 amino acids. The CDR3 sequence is CASSPYTGVSSGANVLTF. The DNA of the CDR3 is TGTGCCAGCAGCCCCTATACTGGCGTGAGCTCTGGGGCCAACGTCCTGACTTTC.

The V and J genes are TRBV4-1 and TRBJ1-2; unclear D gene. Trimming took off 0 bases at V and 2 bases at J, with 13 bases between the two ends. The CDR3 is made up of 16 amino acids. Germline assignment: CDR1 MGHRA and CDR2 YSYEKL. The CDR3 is CASSQEETARNYGYTF. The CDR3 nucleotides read TGCGCCAGCAGCCAAGAGGAAACAGCGCGAAACTATGGCTACACCTTC.

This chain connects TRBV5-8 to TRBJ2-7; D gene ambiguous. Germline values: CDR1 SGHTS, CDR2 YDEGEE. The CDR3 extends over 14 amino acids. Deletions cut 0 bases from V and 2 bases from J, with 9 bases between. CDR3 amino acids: CASSLGVWAYEQYF. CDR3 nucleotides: TGTGCCAGCAGCTTGGGTGTTTGGGCCTACGAGCAGTACTTC.

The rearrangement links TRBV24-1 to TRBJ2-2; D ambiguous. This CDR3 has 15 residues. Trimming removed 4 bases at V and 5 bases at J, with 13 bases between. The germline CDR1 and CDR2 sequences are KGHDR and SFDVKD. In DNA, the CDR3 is TGTGCCACCAGTGACACCGGAGCACAGACCGGGGAGCTGTTTTTT. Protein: CATSDTGAQTGELFF.

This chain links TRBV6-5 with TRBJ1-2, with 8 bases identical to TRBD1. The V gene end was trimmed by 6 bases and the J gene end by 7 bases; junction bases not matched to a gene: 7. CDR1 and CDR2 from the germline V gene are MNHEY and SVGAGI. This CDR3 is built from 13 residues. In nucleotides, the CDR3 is TGTGCCAGCAGGACCGGGACAGGTTTTGGCTACACCTTC. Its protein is CASRTGTGFGYTF.

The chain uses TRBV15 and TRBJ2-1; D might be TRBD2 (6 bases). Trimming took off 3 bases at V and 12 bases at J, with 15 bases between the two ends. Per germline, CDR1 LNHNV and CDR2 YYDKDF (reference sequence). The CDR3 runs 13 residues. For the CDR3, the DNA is TGTGCCACCAGCAGGTTGTCGGGGGATGGGCAGTTCTTC. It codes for CATSRLSGDGQFF.

This CDR3 reads CASSLGLVAQFF. CDR3 DNA: TGTGCCAGCAGCTTAGGTTTAGTCGCGCAGTTCTTC. The gene calls are TRBV5-8 and TRBJ2-1; D unresolved. V was clipped by 2 bases and J by 12 bases, with 12 bases between them. Germline-derived CDR1 and CDR2 are SGHTS and YDEGEE. This CDR3 is built from 12 residues.